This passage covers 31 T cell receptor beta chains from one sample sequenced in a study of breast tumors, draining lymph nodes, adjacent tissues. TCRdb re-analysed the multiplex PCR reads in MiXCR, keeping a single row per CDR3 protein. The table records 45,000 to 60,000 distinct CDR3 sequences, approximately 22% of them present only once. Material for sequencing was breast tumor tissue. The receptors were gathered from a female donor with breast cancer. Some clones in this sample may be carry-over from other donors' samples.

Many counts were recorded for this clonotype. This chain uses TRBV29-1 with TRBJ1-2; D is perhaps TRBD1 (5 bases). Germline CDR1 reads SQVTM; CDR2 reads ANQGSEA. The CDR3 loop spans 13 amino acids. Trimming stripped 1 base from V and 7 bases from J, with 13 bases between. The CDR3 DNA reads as TGCAGCGTTGAAGGGGGGACGCTTTCTGGCTACACCTTC. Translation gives CSVEGGTLSGYTF.

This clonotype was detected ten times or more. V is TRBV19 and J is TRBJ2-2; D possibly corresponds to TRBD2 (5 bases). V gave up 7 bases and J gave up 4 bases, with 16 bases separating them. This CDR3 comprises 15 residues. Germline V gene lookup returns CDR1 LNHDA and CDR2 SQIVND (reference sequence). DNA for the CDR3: TGTGCCAGTACTTTCTGGGAGATGGGCACCGGGGAGCTGTTTTTT. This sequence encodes CASTFWEMGTGELFF.

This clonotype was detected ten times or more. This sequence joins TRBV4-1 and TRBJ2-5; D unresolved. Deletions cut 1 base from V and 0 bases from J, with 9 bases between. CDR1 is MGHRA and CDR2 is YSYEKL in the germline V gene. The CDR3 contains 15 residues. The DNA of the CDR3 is TGCGCCAGCAGCCAAGGGTTGGTCAACCAAGAGACCCAGTACTTC. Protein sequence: CASSQGLVNQETQYF.

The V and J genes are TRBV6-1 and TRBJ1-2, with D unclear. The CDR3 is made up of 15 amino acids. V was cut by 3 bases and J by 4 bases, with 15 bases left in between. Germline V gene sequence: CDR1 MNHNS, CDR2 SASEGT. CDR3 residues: CASSEGGSFTYGYTF. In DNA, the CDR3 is TGTGCCAGCAGTGAGGGTGGCAGCTTTACCTATGGCTACACCTTC.

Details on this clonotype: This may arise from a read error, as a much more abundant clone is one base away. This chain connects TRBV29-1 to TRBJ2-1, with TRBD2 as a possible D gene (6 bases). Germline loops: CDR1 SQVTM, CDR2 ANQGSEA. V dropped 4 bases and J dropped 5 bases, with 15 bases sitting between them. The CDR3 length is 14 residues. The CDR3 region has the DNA TGCAGCGTTGCCGGGACCGGGGGTGACAATGAGCAGTTCTTC. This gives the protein CSVAGTGGDNEQFF.

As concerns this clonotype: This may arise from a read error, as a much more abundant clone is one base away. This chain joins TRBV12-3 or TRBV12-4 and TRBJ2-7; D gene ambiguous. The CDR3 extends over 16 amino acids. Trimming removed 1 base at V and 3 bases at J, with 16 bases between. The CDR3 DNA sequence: TGTGCCAGCAGTTTAGATCCTGAGACACCTGTCTACGAGCAGTACTTC. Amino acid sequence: CASSLDPETPVYEQYF.

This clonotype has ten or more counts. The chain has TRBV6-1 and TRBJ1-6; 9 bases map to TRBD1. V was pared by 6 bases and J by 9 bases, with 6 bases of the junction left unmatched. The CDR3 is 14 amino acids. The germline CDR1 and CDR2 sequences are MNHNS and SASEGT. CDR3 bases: TGTGCCAGCAGGCCGGGACAGGGTGGTTCACCCCTCCACTTT. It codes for CASRPGQGGSPLHF.

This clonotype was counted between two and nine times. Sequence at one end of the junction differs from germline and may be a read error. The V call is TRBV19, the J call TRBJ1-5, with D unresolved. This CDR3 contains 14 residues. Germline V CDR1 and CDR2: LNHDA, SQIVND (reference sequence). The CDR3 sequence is CASSSNIRGQPRHF. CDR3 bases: TGTGCCAGTAGTAGCAATATCCGGGGTCAGCCCCGGCATTTT.

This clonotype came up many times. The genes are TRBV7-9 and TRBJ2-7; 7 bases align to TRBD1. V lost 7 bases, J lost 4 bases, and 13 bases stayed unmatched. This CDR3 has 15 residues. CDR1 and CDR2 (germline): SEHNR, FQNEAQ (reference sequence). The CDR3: CASTQGGEGWYEQYF. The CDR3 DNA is TGTGCCAGCACCCAAGGGGGCGAGGGCTGGTACGAGCAGTACTTC. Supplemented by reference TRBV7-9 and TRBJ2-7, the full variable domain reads DTGVSQNPRHKITKRGQNVTFRCDPISEHNRLYWYRQTLGQGPEFLTYFQNEAQLEKSRLLSDRFSAERPKGSFSTLEIQRTEQGDSAMYLCASTQGGEGWYEQYFGPGTRLTVT.

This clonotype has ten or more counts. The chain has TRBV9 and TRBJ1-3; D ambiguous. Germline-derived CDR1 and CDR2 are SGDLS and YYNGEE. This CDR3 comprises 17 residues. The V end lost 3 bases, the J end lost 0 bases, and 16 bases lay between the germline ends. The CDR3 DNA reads TGTGCCAGCAGCGCCAATGGCGGGCGATACTCTGGAAACACCATATATTTT. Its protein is CASSANGGRYSGNTIYF.

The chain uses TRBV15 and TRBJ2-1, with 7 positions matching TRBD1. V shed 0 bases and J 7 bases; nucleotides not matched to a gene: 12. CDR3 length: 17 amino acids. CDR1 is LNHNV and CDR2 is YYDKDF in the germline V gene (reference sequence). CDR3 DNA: TGTGCCACCAGCAGAGATCTGACAGGGAAATATAGGAATGAGCAGTTCTTC. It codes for CATSRDLTGKYRNEQFF.

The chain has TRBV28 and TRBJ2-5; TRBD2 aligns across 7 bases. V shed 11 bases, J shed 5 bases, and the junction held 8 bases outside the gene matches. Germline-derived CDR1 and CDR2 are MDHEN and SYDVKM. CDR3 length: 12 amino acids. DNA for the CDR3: TGTGCCGCAGGCGGGAGCCAGGAGACCCAGTACTTC. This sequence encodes CAAGGSQETQYF.

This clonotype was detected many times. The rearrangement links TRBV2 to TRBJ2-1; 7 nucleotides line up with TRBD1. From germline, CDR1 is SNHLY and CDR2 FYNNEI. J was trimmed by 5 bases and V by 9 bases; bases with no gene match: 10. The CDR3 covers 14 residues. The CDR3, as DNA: TGTGCCAGTGGGGTGGCAGGGGGTGACAATGAGCAGTTCTTC. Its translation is CASGVAGGDNEQFF.

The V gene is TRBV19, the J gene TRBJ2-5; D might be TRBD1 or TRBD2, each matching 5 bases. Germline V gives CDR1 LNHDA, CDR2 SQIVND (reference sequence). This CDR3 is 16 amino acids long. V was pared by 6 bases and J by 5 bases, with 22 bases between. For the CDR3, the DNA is TGTGCCAGTAGCAGGACTCATAGGGGTTCTGGGGAGACCCAGTACTTC. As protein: CASSRTHRGSGETQYF. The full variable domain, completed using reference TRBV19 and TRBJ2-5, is DGGITQSPKYLFRKEGQNVTLSCEQNLNHDAMYWYRQDPGQGLRLIYYSQIVNDFQKGDIAEGYSVSREKKESFPLTVTSAQKNPTAFYLCASSRTHRGSGETQYFGPGTRLLVL.

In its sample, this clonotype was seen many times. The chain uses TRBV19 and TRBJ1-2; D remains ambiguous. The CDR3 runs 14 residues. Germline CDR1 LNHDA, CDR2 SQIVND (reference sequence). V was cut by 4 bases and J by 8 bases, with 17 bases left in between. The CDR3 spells CASSTPGGIGGYTF. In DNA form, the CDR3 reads TGTGCCAGTAGTACCCCCGGCGGGATTGGGGGCTACACCTTC.

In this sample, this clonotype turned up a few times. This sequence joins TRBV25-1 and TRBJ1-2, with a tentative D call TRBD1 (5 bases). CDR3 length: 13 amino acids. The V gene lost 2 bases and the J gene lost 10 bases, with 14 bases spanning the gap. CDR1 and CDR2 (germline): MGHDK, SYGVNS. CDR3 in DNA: TGTGCCAGCAGTGAACTATGGGGGGATTACTACACCTTC. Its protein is CASSELWGDYYTF.

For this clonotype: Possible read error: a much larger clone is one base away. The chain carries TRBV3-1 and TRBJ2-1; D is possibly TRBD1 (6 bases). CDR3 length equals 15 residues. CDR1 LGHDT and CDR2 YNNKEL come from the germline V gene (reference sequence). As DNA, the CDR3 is TGTGCCAGCAGCCAACCCGGACAGTCATACAATGAGCGGTTCTTC. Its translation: CASSQPGQSYNERFF.

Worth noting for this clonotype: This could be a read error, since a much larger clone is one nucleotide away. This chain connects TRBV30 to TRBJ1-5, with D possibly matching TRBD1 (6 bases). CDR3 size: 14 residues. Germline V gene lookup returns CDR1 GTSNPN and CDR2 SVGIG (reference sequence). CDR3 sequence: CAWSVPGGQQLQHF. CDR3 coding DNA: TGTGCCTGGAGTGTACCTGGGGGCCAGCAGCTCCAGCATTTT.

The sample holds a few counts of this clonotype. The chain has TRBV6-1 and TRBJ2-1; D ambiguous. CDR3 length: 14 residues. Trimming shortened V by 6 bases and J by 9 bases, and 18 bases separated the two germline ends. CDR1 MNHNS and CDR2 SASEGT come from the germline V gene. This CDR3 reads CASRSVQETREQFF. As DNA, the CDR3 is TGTGCCAGCAGGTCCGTCCAGGAGACACGTGAGCAGTTCTTC.

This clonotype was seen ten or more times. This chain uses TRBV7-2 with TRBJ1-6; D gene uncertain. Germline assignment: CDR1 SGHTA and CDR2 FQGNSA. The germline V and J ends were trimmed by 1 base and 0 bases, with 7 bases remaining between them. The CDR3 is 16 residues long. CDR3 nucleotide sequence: TGTGCCAGCAGCTTAGACGTGAGCTCCTATAATTCACCCCTCCACTTT. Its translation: CASSLDVSSYNSPLHF.

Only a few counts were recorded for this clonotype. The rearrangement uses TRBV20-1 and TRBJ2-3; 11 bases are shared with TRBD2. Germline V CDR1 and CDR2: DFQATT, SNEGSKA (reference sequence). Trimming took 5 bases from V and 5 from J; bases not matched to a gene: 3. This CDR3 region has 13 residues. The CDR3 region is CSALGLAGDTQYF. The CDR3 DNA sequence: TGCAGTGCTCTCGGACTAGCGGGAGATACGCAGTATTTT.

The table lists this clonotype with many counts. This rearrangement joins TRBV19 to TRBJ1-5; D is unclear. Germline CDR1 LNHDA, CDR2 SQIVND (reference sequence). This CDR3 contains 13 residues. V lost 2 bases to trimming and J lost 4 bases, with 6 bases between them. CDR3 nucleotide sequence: TGTGCCAGTAGTATAAGGACGAATCAGCCCCAGCATTTT. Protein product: CASSIRTNQPQHF.

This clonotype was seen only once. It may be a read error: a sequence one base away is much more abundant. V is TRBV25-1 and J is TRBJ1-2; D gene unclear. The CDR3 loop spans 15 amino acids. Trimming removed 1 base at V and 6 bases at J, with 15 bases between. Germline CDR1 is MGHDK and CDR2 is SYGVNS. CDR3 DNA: TGTGCCAGCAGTGAATGGGAGACGCCCTTGGATGGCTACACCTTC. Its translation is CASSEWETPLDGYTF.

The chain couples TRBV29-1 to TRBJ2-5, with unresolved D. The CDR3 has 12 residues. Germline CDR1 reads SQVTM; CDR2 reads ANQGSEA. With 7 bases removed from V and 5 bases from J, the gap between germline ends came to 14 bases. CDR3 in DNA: TGCAGCGCCAATAACTGGATGGAGACCCAGTACTTC. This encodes CSANNWMETQYF.

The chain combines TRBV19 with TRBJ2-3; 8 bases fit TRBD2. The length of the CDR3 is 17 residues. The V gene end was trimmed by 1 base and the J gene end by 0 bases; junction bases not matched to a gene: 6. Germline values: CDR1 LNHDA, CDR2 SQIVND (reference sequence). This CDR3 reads CASSIGRGDSSTDTQYF. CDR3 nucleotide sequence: TGTGCCAGTAGTATAGGGCGGGGGGACTCTAGCACAGATACGCAGTATTTT.

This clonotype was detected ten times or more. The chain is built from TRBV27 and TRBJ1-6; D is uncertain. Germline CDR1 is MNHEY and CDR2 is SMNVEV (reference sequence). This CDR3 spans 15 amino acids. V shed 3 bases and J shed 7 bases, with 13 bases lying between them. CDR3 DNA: TGTGCCAGCAGTTTGAGTCAGGACCCAAATTCACCCCTCCACTTT. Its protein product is CASSLSQDPNSPLHF.

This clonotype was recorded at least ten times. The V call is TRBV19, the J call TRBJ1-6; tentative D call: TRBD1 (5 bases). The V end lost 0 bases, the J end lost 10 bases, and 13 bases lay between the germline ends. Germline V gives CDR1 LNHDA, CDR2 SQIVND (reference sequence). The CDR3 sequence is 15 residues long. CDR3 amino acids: CASSIDRAGNSPLHF. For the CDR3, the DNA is TGTGCCAGTAGTATAGATCGGGCAGGGAACTCACCCCTCCACTTT.

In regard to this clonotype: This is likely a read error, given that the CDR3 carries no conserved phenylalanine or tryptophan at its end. The CDR3 DNA reads as TGTGCCAGCGGAGACAGCCTTTGGGATGAGCAGTTCCTC. Translation gives CASGDSLWDEQFL. The chain joins TRBV2 to TRBJ2-1; perhaps TRBD1 as D (5 bases). V lost 8 bases and J 8 bases, leaving 16 bases between the germline ends. Germline V gene sequence: CDR1 SNHLY, CDR2 FYNNEI. This CDR3 contains 13 residues.

CDR3 amino acids: CASGRSGTFYNEQFF. The DNA for the CDR3 is TGTGCTAGTGGTAGGAGCGGGACCTTCTACAATGAGCAGTTCTTC. V usage is TRBV12-5 and J usage is TRBJ2-1; 7 nucleotides line up with TRBD2. This CDR3 is built from 15 residues. Germline V lookup: CDR1 LGHNT, CDR2 FRNRAP. Trimming at V came to 5 bases and at J to 3 bases, leaving 7 bases not matched to a gene.

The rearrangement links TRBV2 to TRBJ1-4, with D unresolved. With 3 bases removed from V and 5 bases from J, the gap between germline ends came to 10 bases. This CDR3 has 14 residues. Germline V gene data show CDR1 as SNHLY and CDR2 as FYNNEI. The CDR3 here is CASSEGSNNEKLFF. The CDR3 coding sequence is TGTGCCAGCAGTGAGGGGTCCAACAATGAAAAACTGTTTTTT.

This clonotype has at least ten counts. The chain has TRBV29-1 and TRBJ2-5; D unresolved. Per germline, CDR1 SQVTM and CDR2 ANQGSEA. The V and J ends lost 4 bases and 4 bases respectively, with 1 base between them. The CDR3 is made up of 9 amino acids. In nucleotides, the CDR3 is TGCAGCGTTGGAGAGACCCAGTACTTC. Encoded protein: CSVGETQYF.